The clone carrying this TCR beta chain has ten or more counts. Its antigen remains unidentified. A universal primer site and UMIs were added as TCR cDNA was made by 5'RACE template switching. TCRdb re-derived calls from the 5' RACE reads in MiXCR, one entry per CDR3 protein. The sample shows about 230,000 distinct CDR3 sequences, approximately 6.7% of them seen only once. The sample comes from a study of T cells after yellow fever vaccination. Overall study results and limits: Contamination by abundant bulk-population clonotypes could be present in FACS-sorted repertoires.

Trimming left V 0 bases short and J 5 bases short, with 10 bases between. Germline V gene sequence: CDR1 SGHVS, CDR2 FNYEAQ. The CDR3 runs 15 residues. The sequence was collected from a man aged 25-45 years who received the YFV17D yellow fever vaccine. The sample here was CD4+ T cells sorted from PBMCs, taken on the day of the yellow fever booster vaccination. The chain recombines TRBV7-6 with TRBJ2-2; TRBD1 or TRBD2 may be the D gene (7 bases each). CDR3 nucleotides: TGTGCCAGCAGCTTAGCCAGGGGGGGGACCGGGGAGCTGTTTTTT. Protein product: CASSLARGGTGELFF.